Below, 27 T cell receptor beta chains from the same sample are listed, as sequenced in a study of beta chain features in type 1 diabetes. Study-level findings and limits: Shortening that was moderate but significant affected the TCRB CDR3s of Type 1 diabetes patients in all four CD4+ subsets.

All of the isolated RNA was reverse transcribed, so expressed TCRB transcripts were sequenced. Libraries were prepared by immunoSEQ multiplex PCR; TCRdb keeps only in-frame clonotypes and omits some of them. Altogether hundreds of thousands of clones are present, around 15% being singletons, with the ten largest covering approximately 0.022%. Their cognate antigens are unknown. Specimen: naive CD4+ T cells from blood. The receptors here all came from a man younger than 35 with type 1 diabetes.

The chain uses TRBV10-3 and TRBJ2-7; unclear D gene. The CDR3 spans 15 residues. Deletions cut 2 bases from V and 1 base from J, with 12 bases between. Germline V gives CDR1 ENHRY, CDR2 SYGVKD. The CDR3 spells CAISEPAGLSYEQYF. In nucleotides, the CDR3 is TGTGCCATCAGTGAGCCCGCAGGTCTTTCCTACGAGCAGTACTTC.

This chain joins TRBV19 and TRBJ2-5, with D possibly being TRBD1 (7 bases). CDR3 size: 15 residues. In germline, CDR1 is LNHDA, CDR2 SQIVND (reference sequence). V was cut by 4 bases and J by 5 bases, with 17 bases left in between. DNA of the CDR3: TGTGCCAGTAGTACTGCGGGACAGCCGACGGAGACCCAGTACTTC. The encoded protein is CASSTAGQPTETQYF.

This clone has a handful of counts. V usage is TRBV13 and J usage is TRBJ1-1, with D possibly matching TRBD1 (6 bases). Germline V CDR1 and CDR2: PRHDT, FYEKMQ (reference sequence). The CDR3 extends over 12 amino acids. The germline V and J ends were trimmed by 0 bases and 11 bases, with 10 bases remaining between them. The CDR3 bases are TGTGCCAGCAGCTTAGGGGGCGACAGGGCTTTCTTT. Translation: CASSLGGDRAFF.

This clone turned up a few times. In the same sample, other DNA sequences code for this CDR3. V and J are TRBV30 and TRBJ2-7; D gene unclear. The CDR3 runs to 11 residues. V lost 2 bases to trimming and J lost 3 bases, with 5 bases between them. Germline CDR1 GTSNPN, CDR2 SVGIG (reference sequence). CDR3 sequence (DNA): TGTGCCTGGAGTTTGGGCTACGAGCAGTACTTC. Amino acid sequence: CAWSLGYEQYF.

The chain links TRBV30 to TRBJ1-3; 7 bases line up with TRBD1. Per the germline V gene, CDR1 is GTSNPN and CDR2 is SVGIG (reference sequence). The CDR3 has 15 amino acids. The V gene end was trimmed by 1 base and the J gene end by 2 bases; junction bases not matched to a gene: 5. The CDR3 nucleotides read TGTGCCTGGAGTGGGACGGGACAGCCTGGAAACACCATATATTTT. Encoded protein: CAWSGTGQPGNTIYF. The full variable domain, rest sourced from reference TRBV30 and TRBJ1-3, is SQTIHQWPATLVQPVGSPLSLECTVEGTSNPNLYWYRQAAGRGLQLLFYSVGIGQISSEVPQNLSASRPQDRQFILSSKKLLLSDSGFYLCAWSGTGQPGNTIYFGEGSWLTVV.

This chain's CDR3 is CASRGDRGPDTQYF. CDR3 bases: TGTGCCAGCAGGGGGGACAGGGGCCCAGATACGCAGTATTTT. J is TRBJ2-3 and V is TRBV2, with 10 bases identical to TRBD1. From germline, CDR1 is SNHLY and CDR2 FYNNEI. With 6 bases clipped from V and 4 bases from J, the junction kept 4 bases outside the gene matches. The CDR3 is 14 amino acids.

The J gene is TRBJ1-2, the V gene TRBV7-8, with 7 nucleotides matching TRBD1. Germline CDR1 and CDR2: SGHVS and FQNEAQ. There are 14 residues in the CDR3. Trimming took 4 bases from V and 8 from J; bases not matched to a gene: 10. The CDR3 is CASSSRVWTGGYTF. The CDR3 DNA sequence: TGTGCCAGCAGCTCCCGGGTATGGACAGGAGGCTACACCTTC.

The genes are TRBV30 and TRBJ1-3; D remains ambiguous. Between the trimmed V and J ends, which lost 2 bases and 0 bases, there was a span of 5 bases. The CDR3 runs to 13 residues. Germline CDR1 is GTSNPN and CDR2 is SVGIG (reference sequence). This CDR3 is CAWSTLSGNTIYF. The CDR3 nucleotides are TGTGCCTGGAGTACCCTCTCTGGAAACACCATATATTTT.

This clone was seen only a few times. This sample also contains other DNA sequences that code for the same CDR3. The V call is TRBV5-1, the J call TRBJ1-1; D not resolved. Trimming removed 2 bases from V and 1 base from J, with 6 bases in between. Germline loops: CDR1 SGHRS, CDR2 YFSETQ. This CDR3 has 13 residues. DNA of the CDR3: TGCGCCAGCAGCTTTGGAGCGAACACTGAAGCTTTCTTT. This gives the protein CASSFGANTEAFF.

The chain employs TRBV10-3 and TRBJ2-5, with 9 bases lining up with TRBD1. Germline trimming cut 6 bases from V and 5 bases from J; bases unmatched to any gene: 4. This CDR3 has 13 amino acids. Germline assignment: CDR1 ENHRY and CDR2 SYGVKD. In DNA form, the CDR3 reads TGTGCCATCAGAACAGGGGGCGGCGAGACCCAGTACTTC. Protein sequence: CAIRTGGGETQYF.

This clone was counted only a few times. V gene TRBV19 combines with J gene TRBJ2-7; TRBD1 agrees at 7 bases. The germline CDR1 and CDR2 sequences are LNHDA and SQIVND (reference sequence). J lost 5 bases, V lost 3 bases, and 1 base had no gene match. The CDR3 length is 12 residues. The CDR3 reads CASSIDRDEQYF. The DNA of the CDR3 is TGTGCCAGTAGTATCGACAGGGACGAGCAGTACTTC.

There are a few counts of this clone. The chain uses TRBV18 and TRBJ2-1; tentatively, D is TRBD1 or TRBD2 (5 bases each). The length of the CDR3 is 17 residues. V lost 4 bases and J lost 5, with 21 bases in between. The germline CDR1 and CDR2 sequences are KGHSH and LQKENI. In DNA, the CDR3 is TGTGCCAGCTCACTCGATCAAACCGGGACGAAGAACAATGAGCAGTTCTTC. Encoded protein: CASSLDQTGTKNNEQFF.

Of note for this clone: The sample contains more than one DNA sequence encoding this CDR3. V gene TRBV7-9 combines with J gene TRBJ1-2; D uncertain. Trimming cost V 1 base and J 6 bases, with 12 bases left between them. This CDR3 is 14 amino acids long. Per germline, CDR1 SEHNR and CDR2 FQNEAQ (reference sequence). The DNA of the CDR3 is TGTGCCAGCAGCTTAGATCGACAAGGGAATGGCTACACCTTC. This encodes CASSLDRQGNGYTF.

The chain uses TRBV7-2 and TRBJ2-3; unclear D gene. Looked up from germline, CDR1 is SGHTA and CDR2 is FQGNSA. Trimming pared 5 bases from V and 5 bases from J, leaving 8 bases between. There are 12 residues in the CDR3. CDR3: CASSRYRDTQYF. CDR3 nucleotide sequence: TGTGCCAGCAGCCGTTACCGAGATACGCAGTATTTT.

The chain employs TRBV9 and TRBJ2-2; 9 bases align to TRBD2. Germline lookup yields CDR1 SGDLS and CDR2 YYNGEE. V was clipped by 4 bases and J by 6 bases; unmatched bases: 10. The CDR3 contains 16 residues. CDR3 sequence reads: CASSPPAGGRAGELFF. The DNA of the CDR3 is TGTGCCAGCAGCCCACCCGCGGGGGGGCGGGCCGGGGAGCTGTTTTTT.

There are a few counts of this clone. This chain links TRBV18 with TRBJ1-1; D remains unclear. With 0 bases removed from V and 3 bases from J, the gap between germline ends came to 11 bases. CDR1 KGHSH and CDR2 LQKENI come from the germline V gene. The CDR3 loop spans 15 amino acids. As DNA, the CDR3 is TGTGCCAGCTCACCACCATCGAAGGCCGACACTGAAGCTTTCTTT. Its translation is CASSPPSKADTEAFF. Looking up the rest from reference TRBV18 and TRBJ1-1 gives the full variable domain: NAGVMQNPRHLVRRRGQEARLRCSPMKGHSHVYWYRQLPEEGLKFMVYLQKENIIDESGMPKERFSAEFPKEGPSILRIQQVVRGDSAAYFCASSPPSKADTEAFFGQGTRLTVV.

The chain links TRBV5-1 to TRBJ1-1; no reliable D call. Germline CDR1 reads SGHRS; CDR2 reads YFSETQ. V lost 0 bases and J lost 2, with 8 bases in between. The CDR3 totals 14 residues. The CDR3 DNA reads TGCGCCAGCAGCTTGGGGCACGGAAACACTGAAGCTTTCTTT. Protein product: CASSLGHGNTEAFF.

This clone was picked up a small number of times. J is TRBJ1-6 and V is TRBV11-3; D is unresolved. The CDR3 extends over 16 amino acids. The V gene lost 6 bases and the J gene lost 4 bases, with 16 bases spanning the gap. Germline CDR1 SGHNT, CDR2 YENEEA. The CDR3 DNA is TGTGCCAGCAGGGCCGGCGGGATCGGGTATAATTCACCCCTCCACTTT. This encodes CASRAGGIGYNSPLHF.

The chain combines TRBV14 with TRBJ2-5, with a tentative D call TRBD1 (6 bases). Gene TRBJ2-7 matches the end of the DNA better, so the J call may be wrong. This CDR3 contains 14 residues. Germline V gives CDR1 SGHDN, CDR2 FVKESK. CDR3 loop: CASSYRDTVYEQYF. CDR3 DNA sequence: TGTGCCAGCAGTTACCGGGACACCGTCTACGAGCAGTACTTC.

Concerning this clone itself: Relative to the germline gene, one junction end is altered; a read error may explain this. This specimen includes other DNA sequences encoding the same CDR3. The V gene is TRBV7-2, the J gene TRBJ2-7; TRBD1 matches at 7 bases. The CDR3 is 15 amino acids. CDR1 and CDR2 (germline): SGHTA, FQGNSA. CDR3 in amino acids: CASSPRQGVSYEQYF. The DNA of the CDR3 is TGTGCCAGCAGCCCCAGACAGGGAGTAAGCTACGAGCAGTACTTT.

This chain uses TRBV5-1 with TRBJ2-7; 7 bases agree with TRBD1. With V trimmed by 4 bases and J by 1 base, 5 bases remained unmatched. The CDR3 contains 14 residues. The germline V gene has CDR1 SGHRS and CDR2 YFSETQ. The CDR3: CASSPPGQSYEQYF. For the CDR3, the DNA is TGCGCCAGCAGCCCCCCGGGACAGTCCTACGAGCAGTACTTC.

This clone was counted only a few times. The chain employs TRBV7-2 and TRBJ2-7, with D perhaps matching TRBD1 (5 bases). Trimming removed 1 base from V and 1 base from J, with 11 bases in between. Germline loops: CDR1 SGHTA, CDR2 FQGNSA. CDR3 length equals 15 residues. CDR3 sequence reads: CASSLGTTVSYEQYF. Here the CDR3 DNA reads TGTGCCAGCAGCTTAGGGACAACCGTTTCCTACGAGCAGTACTTC.

This clone appeared a few times. The genes are TRBV7-2 and TRBJ1-2; 7 nucleotides line up with TRBD1. The CDR3 is made up of 13 amino acids. The ends lost 4 bases at V and 8 bases at J; junction bases unmatched: 7. The germline gives CDR1 SGHTA, CDR2 FQGNSA. Here the CDR3 reads CASSYDRVAGYTF. The CDR3 region has the DNA TGTGCCAGCAGCTACGACAGGGTTGCGGGCTACACCTTC. Combining the CDR3 with reference TRBV7-2 and TRBJ1-2 gives the whole variable domain GAGVSQSPSNKVTEKGKDVELRCDPISGHTALYWYRQSLGQGLEFLIYFQGNSAPDKSGLPSDRFSAERTGGSVSTLTIQRTQQEDSAVYLCASSYDRVAGYTFGSGTRLTVV.

This clone was seen only a few times. The gene calls are TRBV2 and TRBJ1-4, with D maybe TRBD1 (5 bases). The CDR3 length is 13 residues. Trimming shortened V by 8 bases and J by 8 bases, and 15 bases separated the two germline ends. Germline assignment: CDR1 SNHLY and CDR2 FYNNEI. CDR3 protein: CASLERGGEKLFF. CDR3 coding DNA: TGTGCCAGCCTGGAGAGGGGAGGGGAAAAACTGTTTTTT.

The chain recombines TRBV19 with TRBJ2-7, with D possibly called TRBD1 or TRBD2 (5 bases each). This CDR3 comprises 12 residues. The V end was cut by 8 bases, the J end by 0 bases, with 8 bases between. The germline gives CDR1 LNHDA, CDR2 SQIVND (reference sequence). This CDR3 is CASRGASYEQYF. The CDR3 DNA follows: TGTGCCAGTCGGGGCGCCTCCTACGAGCAGTACTTC. The complete variable domain, with remaining parts taken from reference TRBV19 and TRBJ2-7, reads DGGITQSPKYLFRKEGQNVTLSCEQNLNHDAMYWYRQDPGQGLRLIYYSQIVNDFQKGDIAEGYSVSREKKESFPLTVTSAQKNPTAFYLCASRGASYEQYFGPGTRLTVT.

This chain uses TRBV6-5 with TRBJ2-1; TRBD1 matches 8 bases. CDR3 length: 14 amino acids. The V segment lost 4 bases and the J segment 3 bases; nucleotides outside the gene matches: 2. Per germline, CDR1 MNHEY and CDR2 SVGAGI. CDR3 DNA: TGTGCCAGCAGTTCGGGACAGGTCTACAATGAGCAGTTCTTC. Protein: CASSSGQVYNEQFF.

This clone showed up just a few times. The chain combines TRBV28 with TRBJ2-5, with 7 bases identical to TRBD2. V lost 6 bases, J lost 2 bases, and 9 bases stayed unmatched. The CDR3 spans 15 residues. Germline V lookup: CDR1 MDHEN, CDR2 SYDVKM. The CDR3 sequence is CASSLPRGGQETQYF. The DNA of the CDR3 is TGTGCCAGCAGCTTACCCCGGGGAGGGCAAGAGACCCAGTACTTC.